The clone carrying this TCR beta chain was found once. The data belong to a study of PD-L1 blockade in urothelial cancer. In the study overall: Most patients, about nine tenths of the roughly 29, were males with bladder-origin cancer. Blood was analyzed 3 weeks (second dose) and 6 weeks after treatment start. Counts from blood samples showed a median of about 140,000 T cells.

The repertoire was sequenced with immunoSEQ multiplex PCR; TCRdb's copy has only in-frame clones and lacks some. This sample has roughly 52,000 clones, with about 80% found just once. As for time point: pretreatment peripheral blood. Each patient contributed between 1 and 8 total time points of blood mononuclear cells, pretreatment and during treatment. The sequence was obtained from a man aged 45-65 years with urothelial cancer. The material sequenced was PBMCs, taken around atezolizumab (anti-PD-L1) treatment.

CDR3 protein: CASSQGVTLGPQHF. In DNA form, the CDR3 reads TGTGCCAGCTCCCAGGGGGTGACCCTCGGGCCCCAGCATTTT. The chain is built from TRBV18 and TRBJ1-5, with 7 bases matching TRBD1. The ends lost 6 bases at V and 9 bases at J; junction bases unmatched: 11. The CDR3 has 14 residues. Germline V CDR1 and CDR2: KGHSH, LQKENI.